This record concerns one T cell receptor (beta chain) sequence. Its antigen is not known. The sample comes from a study of T-cell reconstitution after alpha-beta-depleted transplantation in children. Unique molecular identifiers were built into the TCRbeta library. Via MiXCR, TCRdb re-called the PCR reads, giving one row per CDR3 protein. Of some 200,000 distinct CDR3 sequences in the sample, approximately 8.4% were seen once. Study-level findings and limits: Reportedly, alpha-beta T cells present about two months post-transplant originated from several hundred expanded clones of graft origin.

The TCR sequence derives from a male patient between 2 and 10 years old who had a stem cell transplant for acute myeloid leukemia, so the T cells may come from the graft donor. The starting material was PBMCs, mostly from graft donor cells, obtained 360 days after TCRalphabeta/CD19-depleted stem cell transplant.

CDR3 amino acids: CASSVEWREAKNIQYF. The DNA of the CDR3 is TGTGCCAGCAGCGTAGAATGGCGGGAAGCCAAAAACATTCAGTACTTC. This chain connects TRBV9 to TRBJ2-4; D is possibly TRBD2 (6 bases). CDR1 is SGDLS, CDR2 YYNGEE, per germline. V gave up 0 bases and J gave up 0 bases, with 10 bases separating them. The length of the CDR3 is 16 residues.